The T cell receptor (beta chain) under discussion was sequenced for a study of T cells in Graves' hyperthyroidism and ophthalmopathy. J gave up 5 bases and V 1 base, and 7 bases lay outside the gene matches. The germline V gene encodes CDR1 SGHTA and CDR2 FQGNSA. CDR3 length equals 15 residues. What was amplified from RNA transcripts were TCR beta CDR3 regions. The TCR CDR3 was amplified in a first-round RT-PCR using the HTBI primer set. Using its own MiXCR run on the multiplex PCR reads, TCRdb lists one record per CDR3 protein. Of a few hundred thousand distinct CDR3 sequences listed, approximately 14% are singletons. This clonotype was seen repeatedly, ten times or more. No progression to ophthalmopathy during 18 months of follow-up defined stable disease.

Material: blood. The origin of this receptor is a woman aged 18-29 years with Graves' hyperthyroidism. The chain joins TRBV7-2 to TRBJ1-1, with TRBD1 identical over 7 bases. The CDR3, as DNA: TGTGCCAGCAGCTTAGTAGGTTTCAGGGGGACTGAAGCTTTCTTT. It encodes CASSLVGFRGTEAFF.